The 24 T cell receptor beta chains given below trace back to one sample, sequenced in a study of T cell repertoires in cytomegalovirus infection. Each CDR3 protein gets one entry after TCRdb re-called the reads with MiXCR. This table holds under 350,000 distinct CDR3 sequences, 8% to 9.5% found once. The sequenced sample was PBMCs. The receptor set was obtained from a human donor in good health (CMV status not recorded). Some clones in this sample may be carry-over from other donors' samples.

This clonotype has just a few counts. The CDR3 region has the DNA TGTGCCAGCAGTTACTCCGGCAGGGAGGGGCAAGAGACCCAGTACTTC. Its protein product is CASSYSGREGQETQYF. The V and J genes are TRBV6-5 and TRBJ2-5; 7 bases align to TRBD2. Germline V gives CDR1 MNHEY, CDR2 SVGAGI. The trim removed 0 bases at V and 2 bases at J, leaving 6 bases unmatched. The CDR3 loop spans 16 amino acids.

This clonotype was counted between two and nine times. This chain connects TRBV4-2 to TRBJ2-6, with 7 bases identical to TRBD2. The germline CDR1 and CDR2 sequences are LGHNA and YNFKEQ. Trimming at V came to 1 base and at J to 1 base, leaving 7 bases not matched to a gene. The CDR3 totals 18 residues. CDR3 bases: TGTGCCAGCAGCCAAGTGGCTAGCGGAATTTCTGGGGCCAACGTCCTGACTTTC. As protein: CASSQVASGISGANVLTF.

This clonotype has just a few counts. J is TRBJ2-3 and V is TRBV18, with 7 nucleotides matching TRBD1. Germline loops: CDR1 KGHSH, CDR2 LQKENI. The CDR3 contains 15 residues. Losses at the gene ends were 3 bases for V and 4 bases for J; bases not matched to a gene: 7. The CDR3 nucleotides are TGTGCCAGCTCACCTAATCGACAGGGCTCAGATACGCAGTATTTT. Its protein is CASSPNRQGSDTQYF.

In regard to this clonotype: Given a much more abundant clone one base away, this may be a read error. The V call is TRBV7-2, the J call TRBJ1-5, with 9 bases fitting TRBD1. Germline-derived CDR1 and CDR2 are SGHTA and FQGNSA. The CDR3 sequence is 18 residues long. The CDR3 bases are TGTGCCAGCAGCCCCTTAGCGCTGGGACAGGGTGGTATTCAGCTCCAGCATTTT. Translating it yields CASSPLALGQGGIQLQHF.

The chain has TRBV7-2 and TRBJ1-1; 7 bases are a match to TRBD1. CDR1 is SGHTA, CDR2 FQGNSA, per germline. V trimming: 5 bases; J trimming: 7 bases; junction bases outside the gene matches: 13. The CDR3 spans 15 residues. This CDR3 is CASSLDYRGRGEAFF. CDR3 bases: TGTGCCAGCAGCCTAGACTACAGGGGTAGGGGTGAAGCTTTCTTT.

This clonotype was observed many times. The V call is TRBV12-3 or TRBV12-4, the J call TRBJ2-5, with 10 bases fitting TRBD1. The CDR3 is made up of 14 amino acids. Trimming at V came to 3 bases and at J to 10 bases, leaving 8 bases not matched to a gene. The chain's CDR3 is CASSFQPGQGIQYF. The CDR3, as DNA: TGTGCCAGCAGTTTCCAACCGGGACAGGGGATCCAGTACTTC.

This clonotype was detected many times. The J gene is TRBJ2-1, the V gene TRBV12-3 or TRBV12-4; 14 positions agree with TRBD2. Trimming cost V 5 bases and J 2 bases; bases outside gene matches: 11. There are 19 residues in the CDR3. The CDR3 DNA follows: TGTGCCAGCAGTGGCTCCGGGACTAGCGGGAGTTGGACCTACAATGAGCAGTTCTTC. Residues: CASSGSGTSGSWTYNEQFF.

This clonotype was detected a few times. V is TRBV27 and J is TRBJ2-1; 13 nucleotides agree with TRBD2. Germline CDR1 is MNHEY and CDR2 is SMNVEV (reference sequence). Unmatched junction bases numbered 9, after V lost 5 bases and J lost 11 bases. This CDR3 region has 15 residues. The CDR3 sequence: CASSMRLAGGPQQFF. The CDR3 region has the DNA TGTGCCAGCAGTATGCGACTAGCGGGAGGCCCACAGCAGTTCTTC.

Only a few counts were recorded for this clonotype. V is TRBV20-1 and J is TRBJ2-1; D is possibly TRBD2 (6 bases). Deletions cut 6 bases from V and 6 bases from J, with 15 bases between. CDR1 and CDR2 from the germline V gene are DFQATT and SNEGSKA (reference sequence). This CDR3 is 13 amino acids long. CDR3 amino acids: CSARMGGINEQFF. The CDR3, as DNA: TGCAGTGCCAGGATGGGGGGAATCAATGAGCAGTTCTTC.

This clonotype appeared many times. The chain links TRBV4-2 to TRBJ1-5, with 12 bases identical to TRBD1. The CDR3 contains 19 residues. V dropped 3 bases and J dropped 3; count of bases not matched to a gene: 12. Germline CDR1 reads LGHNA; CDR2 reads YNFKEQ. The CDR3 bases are TGTGCCAGCAGCCACCCGGGACAGGGGGCGTTAAGGGTCAATCAGCCCCAGCATTTT. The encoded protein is CASSHPGQGALRVNQPQHF.

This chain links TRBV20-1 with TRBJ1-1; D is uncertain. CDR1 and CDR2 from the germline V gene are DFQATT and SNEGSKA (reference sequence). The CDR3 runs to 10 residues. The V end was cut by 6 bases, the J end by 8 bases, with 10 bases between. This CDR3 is CSAPRLEAFF. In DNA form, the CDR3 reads TGCAGTGCCCCCCGCCTGGAAGCTTTCTTT.

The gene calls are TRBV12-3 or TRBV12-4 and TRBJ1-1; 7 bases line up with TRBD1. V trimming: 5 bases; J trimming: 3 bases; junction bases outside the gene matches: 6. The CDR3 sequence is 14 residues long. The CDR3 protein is CASSTTGSHTEAFF. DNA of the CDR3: TGTGCCAGCAGTACGACAGGGTCTCACACTGAAGCTTTCTTT.

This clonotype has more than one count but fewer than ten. The CDR3 is CASSPPGTSRMDEQFF. As DNA, the CDR3 is TGTGCCAGCAGCCCCCCCGGGACTTCTAGAATGGATGAGCAGTTCTTC. This chain connects TRBV7-7 to TRBJ2-1, with a weak D call TRBD2 (6 bases). CDR3 length: 16 residues. Germline CDR1 SSHAT, CDR2 FNYEAQ (reference sequence). The V and J ends lost 5 bases and 8 bases respectively, with 22 bases between them.

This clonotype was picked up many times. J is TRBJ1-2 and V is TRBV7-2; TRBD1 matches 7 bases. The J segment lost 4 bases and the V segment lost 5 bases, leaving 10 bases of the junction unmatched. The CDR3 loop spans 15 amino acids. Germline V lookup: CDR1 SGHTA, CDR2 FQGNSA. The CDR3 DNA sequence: TGTGCCAGCAGCCCACACTCCGGGACAGCCTATGGCTACACCTTC. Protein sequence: CASSPHSGTAYGYTF. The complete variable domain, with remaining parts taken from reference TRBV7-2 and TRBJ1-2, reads GAGVSQSPSNKVTEKGKDVELRCDPISGHTALYWYRQSLGQGLEFLIYFQGNSAPDKSGLPSDRFSAERTGGSVSTLTIQRTQQEDSAVYLCASSPHSGTAYGYTFGSGTRLTVV.

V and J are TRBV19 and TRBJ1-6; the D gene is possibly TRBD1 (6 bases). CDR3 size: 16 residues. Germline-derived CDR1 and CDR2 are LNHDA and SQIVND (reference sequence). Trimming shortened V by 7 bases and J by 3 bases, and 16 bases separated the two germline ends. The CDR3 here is CASTQQGGGYNSPLHF. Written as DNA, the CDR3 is TGTGCCAGTACCCAACAAGGGGGGGGCTATAATTCACCCCTCCACTTT.

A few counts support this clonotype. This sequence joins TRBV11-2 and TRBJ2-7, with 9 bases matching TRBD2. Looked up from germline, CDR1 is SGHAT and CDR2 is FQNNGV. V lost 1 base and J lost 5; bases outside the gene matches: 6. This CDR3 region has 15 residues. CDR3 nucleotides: TGTGCCAGCAGCTTAGTTTTAGCGGGAGTCCACGAGCAGTACTTC. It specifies CASSLVLAGVHEQYF.

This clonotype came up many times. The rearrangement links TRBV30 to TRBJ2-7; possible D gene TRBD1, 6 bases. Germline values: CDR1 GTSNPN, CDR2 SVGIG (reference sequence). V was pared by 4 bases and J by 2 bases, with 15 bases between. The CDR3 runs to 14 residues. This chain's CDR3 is CAWNRNQGTYEQYF. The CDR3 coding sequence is TGTGCCTGGAACCGGAATCAGGGGACCTACGAGCAGTACTTC.

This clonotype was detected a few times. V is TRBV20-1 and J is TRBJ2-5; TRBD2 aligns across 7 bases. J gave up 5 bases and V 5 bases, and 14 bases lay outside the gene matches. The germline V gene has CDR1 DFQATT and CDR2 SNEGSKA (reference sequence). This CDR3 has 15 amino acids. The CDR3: CSAGGGGRGMETQYF. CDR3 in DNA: TGCAGTGCTGGCGGAGGTGGGAGGGGTATGGAGACCCAGTACTTC.

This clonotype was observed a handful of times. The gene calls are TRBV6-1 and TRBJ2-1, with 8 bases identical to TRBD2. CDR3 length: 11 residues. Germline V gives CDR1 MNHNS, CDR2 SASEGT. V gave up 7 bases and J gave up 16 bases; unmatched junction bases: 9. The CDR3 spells CASKVGTRYFF. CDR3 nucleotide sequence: TGTGCCAGCAAGGTCGGGACTAGGTACTTCTTC.

The CDR3 sequence: CASRITDSYPLGYTF. CDR3 bases: TGTGCCAGCAGAATAACGGACAGCTACCCCCTTGGCTACACCTTC. The genes are TRBV6-2 or TRBV6-3 and TRBJ1-2, with D tentatively TRBD1 (6 bases). Trimming stripped 6 bases from V and 7 bases from J, with 21 bases between. The CDR3 is 15 amino acids. Germline CDR1 is MNHEY and CDR2 is SVGEGT.

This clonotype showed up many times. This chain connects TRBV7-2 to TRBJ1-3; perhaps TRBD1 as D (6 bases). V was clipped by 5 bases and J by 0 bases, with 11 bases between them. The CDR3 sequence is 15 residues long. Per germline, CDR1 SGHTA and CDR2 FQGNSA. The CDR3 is CASSPGQPSGNTIYF. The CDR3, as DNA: TGTGCCAGCAGCCCTGGACAGCCCTCTGGAAACACCATATATTTT.

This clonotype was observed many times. As DNA, the CDR3 is TGTGCCAGCAGCTCCCGACTACCAGCGGGAGGCGCACCCTACGAGCAGTACTTC. It specifies CASSSRLPAGGAPYEQYF. This chain links TRBV7-6 with TRBJ2-7, with 9 bases identical to TRBD2. The CDR3 consists of 18 residues. Germline V gene data show CDR1 as SGHVS and CDR2 as FNYEAQ. V shed 4 bases and J 2 bases; nucleotides not matched to a gene: 15.

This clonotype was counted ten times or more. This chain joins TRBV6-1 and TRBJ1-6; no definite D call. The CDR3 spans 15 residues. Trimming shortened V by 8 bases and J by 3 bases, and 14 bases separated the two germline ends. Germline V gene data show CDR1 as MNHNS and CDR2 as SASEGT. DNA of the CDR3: TGTGCCAGCTTCCCCTGGGAGGACTATAATTCACCCCTCCACTTT. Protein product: CASFPWEDYNSPLHF.

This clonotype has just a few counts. CDR3: CASSLLGNEETQYF. CDR3 nucleotide sequence: TGTGCCAGCAGCTTGTTGGGGAACGAAGAGACCCAGTACTTC. V usage is TRBV5-6 and J usage is TRBJ2-5; D gene uncertain. The CDR3 loop spans 14 amino acids. Germline CDR1 is SGHDT and CDR2 is YYEEEE. Trimming shortened V by 1 base and J by 3 bases, and 10 bases separated the two germline ends. The variable domain in full, completed from reference TRBV5-6 and TRBJ2-5, reads DAGVTQSPTHLIKTRGQQVTLRCSPKSGHDTVSWYQQALGQGPQFIFQYYEEEERQRGNFPDRFSGHQFPNYSSELNVNALLLGDSALYLCASSLLGNEETQYFGPGTRLLVL.